These 26 T cell receptor beta chains were all obtained from the same sample, sequenced in a study of blood T cell repertoires in COVID-19. The data were produced by immunoSEQ multiplex PCR, yet TCRdb's version contains in-frame clones alone and is incomplete. This sample has more than 200,000 clones, with 65% to 85% found just once. What was sequenced was PBMCs or T cells enriched from blood (not recorded which). All receptors derive from a man younger than 40 with acute COVID-19.

The V gene is TRBV7-9, the J gene TRBJ1-1, with no clear D. V was pared by 5 bases and J by 1 base, with 14 bases between. CDR3 size: 15 residues. The V gene's germline CDR1 is SEHNR and CDR2 FQNEAQ (reference sequence). In DNA, the CDR3 is TGTGCCAGCAGCCGTAGCGGGGTAGAGAACACTGAAGCTTTCTTT. This sequence encodes CASSRSGVENTEAFF.

The chain couples TRBV14 to TRBJ1-1; no clear D. V lost 4 bases to trimming and J lost 11 bases, with 14 bases between them. This CDR3 region has 12 residues. CDR1 and CDR2 (germline): SGHDN, FVKESK. The CDR3 DNA is TGTGCCAGCAGCCCCGGGCGGGATACGGCTTTCTTT. It encodes CASSPGRDTAFF.

The sample holds one count of this clone. The gene calls are TRBV9 and TRBJ2-3, with D perhaps TRBD2 (5 bases). Trimming stripped 0 bases from V and 4 bases from J, with 9 bases between. The CDR3 has 14 residues. CDR1 SGDLS and CDR2 YYNGEE come from the germline V gene. The CDR3 protein is CASSVERQADTQYF. The CDR3 nucleotides are TGTGCCAGCAGCGTAGAGCGGCAAGCAGATACGCAGTATTTT. Full variable domain (remainder filled in from reference TRBV9 and TRBJ2-3): DSGVTQTPKHLITATGQRVTLRCSPRSGDLSVYWYQQSLDQGLQFLIQYYNGEERAKGNILERFSAQQFPDLHSELNLSSLELGDSALYFCASSVERQADTQYFGPGTRLTVL.

A single count supports this clone. The chain has TRBV7-6 and TRBJ1-1, with D perhaps TRBD1 (5 bases). The CDR3 has 14 residues. Germline loops: CDR1 SGHVS, CDR2 FNYEAQ. With 1 base removed from V and 5 bases from J, the gap between germline ends came to 11 bases. This chain's CDR3 is CASSLGAGNTEAFF. CDR3 sequence (DNA): TGTGCCAGCAGCTTAGGAGCAGGGAATACTGAAGCTTTCTTT.

The genes are TRBV5-1 and TRBJ2-7, with 9 bases that match TRBD1. The CDR3 is 15 residues long. V lost 2 bases to trimming and J lost 2 bases; unmatched junction nucleotides: 5. Per the germline V gene, CDR1 is SGHRS and CDR2 is YFSETQ. In DNA form, the CDR3 reads TGCGCCAGCAGCTTCCGGACAGGGGCCCCCTACGAGCAGTACTTC. Translated, it gives CASSFRTGAPYEQYF.

J is TRBJ2-1 and V is TRBV10-3, with D maybe TRBD2 (6 bases). Germline V gives CDR1 ENHRY, CDR2 SYGVKD. This CDR3 has 15 amino acids. The V and J ends lost 2 bases and 6 bases respectively, with 14 bases between them. Here the CDR3 DNA reads TGTGCCATCAGTGAGGTGACTAGTCCAGGCAATGAGCAGTTCTTC. It yields the protein CAISEVTSPGNEQFF.

The chain joins TRBV28 to TRBJ1-2; 7 bases line up with TRBD1. Looked up from germline, CDR1 is MDHEN and CDR2 is SYDVKM. J lost 6 bases, V lost 10 bases, and 11 bases had no gene match. There are 13 residues in the CDR3. The DNA of the CDR3 is TGTGCCACCAAGATTCGACAGGGACATGGCTACACCTTC. The encoded protein is CATKIRQGHGYTF.

This chain links TRBV4-2 with TRBJ2-1; 12 nucleotides agree with TRBD2. The V and J ends lost 2 bases and 2 bases, in that order; junction bases with no gene match: 1. Germline CDR1 reads LGHNA; CDR2 reads YNFKEQ. This CDR3 contains 16 residues. CDR3 loop: CASSQRTSGAYNEQFF. The CDR3 coding sequence is TGTGCCAGCAGCCAACGGACTAGCGGGGCCTACAATGAGCAGTTCTTC.

The chain recombines TRBV7-5 with TRBJ2-2; the table's D call, TRBD1, has no DNA check behind it. TRBV7-5 is described as a pseudogene. The CDR3 sequence is 18 residues long. The CDR3 nucleotides are TGTGTCAGAAGCTTAATAAGTCCGGGACAGGGGTGGACCGGGGAGCTGTTTTTT. Protein: CVRSLISPGQGWTGELFF.

V gene TRBV15 combines with J gene TRBJ1-5, with D uncertain. The CDR3 extends over 15 amino acids. Trimming cost V 3 bases and J 4 bases, with 13 bases left between them. Germline loops: CDR1 LNHNV, CDR2 YYDKDF (reference sequence). The CDR3 nucleotides read TGTGCCACCAGCAGTGACGGGAGTTGGAATCAGCCCCAGCATTTT. Protein: CATSSDGSWNQPQHF. The whole variable domain, filled in from reference TRBV15 and TRBJ1-5, reads DAMVIQNPRYQVTQFGKPVTLSCSQTLNHNVMYWYQQKSSQAPKLLFHYYDKDFNNEADTPDNFQSRRPNTSFCFLDIRSPGLGDTAMYLCATSSDGSWNQPQHFGDGTRLSIL.

J is TRBJ1-2 and V is TRBV5-1; TRBD1 is a possible D gene (6 bases). Germline V CDR1 and CDR2: SGHRS, YFSETQ. Trimming stripped 0 bases from V and 6 bases from J, with 6 bases between. The CDR3 has 12 residues. The CDR3, as DNA: TGCGCCAGCAGCTTGGACAGGGATGGCTACACCTTC. Translating gives CASSLDRDGYTF.

The chain has TRBV7-3 and TRBJ1-1; D remains unclear. V lost 4 bases, J lost 1 base, and 7 bases lay in between. The CDR3 extends over 13 amino acids. Germline V lookup: CDR1 SGHTA, CDR2 FQGTGA. The CDR3 bases are TGTGCCAGCAGCTCCTCCGGGAACACTGAAGCTTTCTTT. It encodes CASSSSGNTEAFF.

The rearrangement links TRBV18 to TRBJ1-2, with 9 bases matching TRBD1. The CDR3 extends over 16 amino acids. Germline V gene data show CDR1 as KGHSH and CDR2 as LQKENI. V lost 3 bases, J lost 8 bases, and 13 bases stayed unmatched. The CDR3 loop reads CASSPPPGQGSFGYTF. DNA for the CDR3: TGTGCCAGCTCACCGCCACCGGGACAGGGCTCTTTCGGCTACACCTTC. Using reference TRBV18 and TRBJ1-2 for the parts outside the CDR3, the full variable domain is NAGVMQNPRHLVRRRGQEARLRCSPMKGHSHVYWYRQLPEEGLKFMVYLQKENIIDESGMPKERFSAEFPKEGPSILRIQQVVRGDSAAYFCASSPPPGQGSFGYTFGSGTRLTVV.

This chain links TRBV7-3 with TRBJ2-3; TRBD1 agrees at 8 bases. The CDR3 covers 15 residues. CDR1 is SGHTA and CDR2 is FQGTGA in the germline V gene. The J segment lost 2 bases and the V segment lost 3 bases, leaving 4 bases of the junction unmatched. The CDR3 DNA is TGTGCCAGCAGCTTCAGGGGGCGGAACACAGATACGCAGTATTTT. Its translation is CASSFRGRNTDTQYF.

CDR3 coding DNA: TGTGCCAGCAGCCCCGGGGAGACCCAGTACTTC. Translating gives CASSPGETQYF. The genes are TRBV9 and TRBJ2-5; D is undetermined. V lost 4 bases to trimming and J lost 5 bases, with 6 bases between them. Germline-derived CDR1 and CDR2 are SGDLS and YYNGEE. This CDR3 comprises 11 residues.

This chain connects TRBV5-6 to TRBJ1-2; D not resolved. The CDR3 totals 14 residues. Germline values: CDR1 SGHDT, CDR2 YYEEEE. V was pared by 4 bases and J by 5 bases, with 15 bases between. The CDR3 region is CASSQGRTLYGYTF. The CDR3 DNA sequence: TGTGCCAGCAGCCAAGGGCGGACTCTATATGGCTACACCTTC. The full variable domain, in which reference TRBV5-6 and TRBJ1-2 provide the parts outside the CDR3, is DAGVTQSPTHLIKTRGQQVTLRCSPKSGHDTVSWYQQALGQGPQFIFQYYEEEERQRGNFPDRFSGHQFPNYSSELNVNALLLGDSALYLCASSQGRTLYGYTFGSGTRLTVV.

This rearrangement joins TRBV2 to TRBJ2-5; TRBD2 aligns across 8 bases. The CDR3 is 15 amino acids. V lost 6 bases, J lost 4 bases, and 10 bases stayed unmatched. Germline lookup yields CDR1 SNHLY and CDR2 FYNNEI. The CDR3 nucleotides read TGTGCCAGCAGGGGGGAAGCGGGGGCAGGAGAGACCCAGTACTTC. Amino acids: CASRGEAGAGETQYF.

V is TRBV29-1 and J is TRBJ2-3; the D gene is possibly TRBD2 (7 bases). The ends were cut back, 3 bases at V and 6 bases at J, with 16 bases in the middle. Germline assignment: CDR1 SQVTM and CDR2 ANQGSEA. This CDR3 is built from 14 residues. The CDR3: CSVDPGGRGDTQYF. In DNA, the CDR3 is TGCAGCGTTGACCCCGGGGGGCGGGGGGATACGCAGTATTTT.

This chain joins TRBV6-5 and TRBJ1-2; 8 nucleotides agree with TRBD1. CDR3 size: 13 residues. Germline CDR1 and CDR2: MNHEY and SVGAGI. V dropped 8 bases and J dropped 8; count of bases not matched to a gene: 10. CDR3 DNA: TGTGCCAGCCGACCCCAGGGGGCAAGCGGCTACACCTTC. Residues: CASRPQGASGYTF.

CDR3 coding DNA: TGTGCCATCAGTGAGAGGGGACAGGGTGCTGGAAACACCATATATTTT. Translating it yields CAISERGQGAGNTIYF. The genes are TRBV10-3 and TRBJ1-3; 9 bases align to TRBD1. The CDR3 has 16 residues. The junction had 4 bases not matched to a gene; V was cut back by 2 bases and J by 2 bases. Germline values: CDR1 ENHRY, CDR2 SYGVKD.

The chain employs TRBV27 and TRBJ2-1, with 8 bases that match TRBD2. The CDR3 has 16 amino acids. V trimming: 3 bases; J trimming: 6 bases; junction bases outside the gene matches: 10. Germline values: CDR1 MNHEY, CDR2 SMNVEV (reference sequence). The CDR3 sequence is CASSFLYGGAINEQFF. The CDR3 coding sequence is TGTGCCAGCAGTTTTCTATACGGGGGGGCAATCAATGAGCAGTTCTTC.

The genes are TRBV10-1 and TRBJ2-7, with D uncertain. The CDR3 is 15 amino acids. Germline values: CDR1 WNHNN, CDR2 SYGVQD (reference sequence). The V and J ends lost 4 bases and 5 bases respectively, with 18 bases between them. In DNA, the CDR3 is TGCGCCAGCAGTGTACCCACACAGCTATCTGACGAGCAGTACTTC. This gives the protein CASSVPTQLSDEQYF.

A remark on this clone: Other DNA sequences of this sample code for an identical CDR3. The chain recombines TRBV19 with TRBJ2-3, with a tentative D call TRBD2 (5 bases). Germline CDR1 and CDR2: LNHDA and SQIVND (reference sequence). Deletions cut 3 bases from V and 6 bases from J, with 7 bases between. CDR3 length: 12 amino acids. CDR3 region: CASSIRGDTQYF. CDR3 nucleotide sequence: TGTGCCAGTAGTATCCGAGGGGATACGCAGTATTTT.

This clone was seen at least ten times. This chain's CDR3 is CASSPTPGGANVLTF. The CDR3 DNA is TGCGCCAGCAGCCCGACCCCGGGTGGGGCCAACGTCCTGACTTTC. The rearrangement joins TRBV5-1 to TRBJ2-6; D is unclear. Germline V gene sequence: CDR1 SGHRS, CDR2 YFSETQ. Trimming pared 4 bases from V and 3 bases from J, leaving 11 bases between. The CDR3 is 15 amino acids.

The chain combines TRBV15 with TRBJ2-1, with a tentative D call TRBD1 (6 bases). This CDR3 contains 16 residues. Trimming left V 4 bases short and J 1 base short, with 14 bases between. Germline CDR1 reads LNHNV; CDR2 reads YYDKDF (reference sequence). The CDR3 nucleotides are TGTGCCACCAGCACAACCGACAGGTGGTCCTACAATGAGCAGTTCTTC. It is translated as CATSTTDRWSYNEQFF.

This chain uses TRBV4-1 with TRBJ2-5, with 11 bases aligning to TRBD2. CDR1 is MGHRA and CDR2 is YSYEKL in the germline V gene. This CDR3 is 17 amino acids long. J gave up 2 bases and V 0 bases, and 5 bases lay outside the gene matches. CDR3 protein: CASSQDSLAGGQETQYF. The CDR3 region has the DNA TGCGCCAGCAGCCAAGATTCCCTAGCGGGGGGACAAGAGACCCAGTACTTC.